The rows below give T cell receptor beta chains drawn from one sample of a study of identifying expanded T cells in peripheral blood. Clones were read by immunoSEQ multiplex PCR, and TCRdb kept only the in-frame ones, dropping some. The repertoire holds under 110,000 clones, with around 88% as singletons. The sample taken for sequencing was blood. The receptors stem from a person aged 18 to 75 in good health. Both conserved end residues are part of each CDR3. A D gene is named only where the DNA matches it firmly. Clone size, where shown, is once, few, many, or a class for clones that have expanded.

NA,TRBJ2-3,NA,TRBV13,CASSSPPRGPGDTQYF,TGTGCCAGCAGCTCCCCACCGCGGGGGCCAGGAGATACGCAGTATTTT
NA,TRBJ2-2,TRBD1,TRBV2,CASSAKGPGTANTGELFF,TGTGCCAGCAGTGCTAAGGGACCCGGGACAGCGAACACCGGGGAGCTGTTTTTT
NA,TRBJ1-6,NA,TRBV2,CASSLVGARYSPLHF,TGTGCCAGCAGTCTAGTCGGGGCTCGATATTCACCCCTCCACTTT
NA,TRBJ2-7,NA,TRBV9,CASSVAGYEQYF,TGTGCCAGCAGCGTAGCCGGGTACGAGCAGTACTTC
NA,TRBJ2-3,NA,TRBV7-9,CASSLGAGASTDTQYF,TGTGCCAGCAGCTTAGGGGCGGGGGCCAGCACAGATACGCAGTATTTT
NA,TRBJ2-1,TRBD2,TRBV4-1,CASSQEWTSGYHPSYNEQFF,TGCGCCAGCAGCCAGGAGTGGACTAGCGGGTACCACCCCTCCTACAATGAGCAGTTCTTC
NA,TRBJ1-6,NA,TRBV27,CASSLYLSGSPLHF,TGTGCCAGCAGTTTATACCTTTCTGGGTCACCCCTCCACTTT
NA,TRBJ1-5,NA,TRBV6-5,CASSPSGGNQPQHF,TGTGCCAGCAGCCCGTCCGGGGGCAATCAGCCCCAGCATTTT
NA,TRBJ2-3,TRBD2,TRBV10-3,CAISPSGGPTDTQYF,TGTGCCATCAGCCCTAGCGGGGGACCCACAGATACGCAGTATTTT
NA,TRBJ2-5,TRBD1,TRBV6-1,CASSENIRGTGIKTQYF,TGTGCCAGCAGTGAAAATATTAGGGGGACAGGGATAAAGACCCAGTACTTC
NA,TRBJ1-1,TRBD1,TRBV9,CASSASRDRLNTEAFF,TGTGCCAGCAGCGCATCCAGGGACAGACTGAACACTGAAGCTTTCTTT
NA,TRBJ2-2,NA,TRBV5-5,CASSSAPGFDGELFF,TGTGCCAGCAGTTCGGCGCCAGGGTTCGACGGGGAGCTGTTTTTT
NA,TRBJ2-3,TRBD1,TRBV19,CASSHTHRGLTTDTQYF,TGTGCCAGTAGCCACACACACAGGGGGCTAACGACAGATACGCAGTATTTT
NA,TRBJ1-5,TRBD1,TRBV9,CASSVEGASPGGNQPQHF,TGTGCCAGCAGCGTAGAGGGGGCGTCCCCGGGGGGCAATCAGCCCCAGCATTTT
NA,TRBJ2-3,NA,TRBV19,CASSKAVPDTQYF,TGTGCCAGTAGTAAAGCGGTGCCGGATACGCAGTATTTT
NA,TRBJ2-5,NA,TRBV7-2,CASSLGQGETQYF,TGTGCCAGCAGCTTAGGGCAGGGAGAGACCCAGTACTTC
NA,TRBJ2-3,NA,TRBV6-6,CASRIRGDTDTQYF,TGTGCCAGCAGGATTAGGGGGGACACAGATACGCAGTATTTT
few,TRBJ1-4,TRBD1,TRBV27,CASSWGTGKGTNEKLFF,TGTGCCAGCAGTTGGGGGACAGGGAAGGGTACTAATGAAAAACTGTTTTTT
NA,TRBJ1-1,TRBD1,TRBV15,CATSTRQGLHEAFF,TGTGCCACCAGCACCCGACAGGGGCTTCATGAAGCTTTCTTT
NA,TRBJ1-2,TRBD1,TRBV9,CASSLNGQGAGYTF,TGTGCCAGCAGCTTAAACGGACAGGGGGCTGGCTACACCTTC
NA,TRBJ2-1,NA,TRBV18,CASSPLEGWDEQFF,TGTGCCAGCTCACCTCTGGAAGGGTGGGATGAGCAGTTCTTC
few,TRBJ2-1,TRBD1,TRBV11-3,CASSRGPYNEQFF,TGTGCCAGCAGCAGGGGGCCTTACAATGAGCAGTTCTTC
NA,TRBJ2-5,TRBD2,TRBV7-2,CASSPLGTSGGSGTQYF,TGTGCCAGCAGCCCCCTAGGGACTAGCGGGGGTTCGGGGACCCAGTACTTC
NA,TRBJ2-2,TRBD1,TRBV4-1,CASSQLVGGRGPNTGELFF,TGCGCCAGCAGCCAATTAGTGGGAGGCAGGGGGCCGAACACCGGGGAGCTGTTTTTT
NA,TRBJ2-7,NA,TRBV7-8,CASSLGWAYEQYF,TGTGCCAGCAGCTTAGGGTGGGCCTACGAGCAGTACTTC
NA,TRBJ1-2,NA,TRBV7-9,CASSLLVRGYGYTF,TGTGCCAGCAGCTTACTGGTTCGGGGCTATGGCTACACCTTC
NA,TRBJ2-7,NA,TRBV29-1,CSVEVRAGETNTPYEQYF,TGCAGCGTTGAAGTTAGGGCAGGGGAGACCAATACACCTTACGAGCAGTACTTC
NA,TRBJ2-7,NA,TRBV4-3,CASSPGLEGRFHEQYF,TGCGCCAGCAGCCCCGGGTTGGAGGGGCGATTCCACGAGCAGTACTTC
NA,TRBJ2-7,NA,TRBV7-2,CASSPLGHQRGEQYF,TGTGCCAGCAGCCCCCTGGGACACCAAAGGGGGGAGCAGTACTTC
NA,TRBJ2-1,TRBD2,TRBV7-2,CASSPARLAGGYSYNEQFF,TGTGCCAGCAGCCCAGCGAGGCTAGCGGGGGGCTACTCCTACAATGAGCAGTTCTTC
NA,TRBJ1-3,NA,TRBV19,CASTAEASTIYF,TGTGCCAGTACCGCGGAGGCATCGACCATATATTTT
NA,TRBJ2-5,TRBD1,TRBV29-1,CSSQGDTTETQYF,TGCAGCTCCCAGGGGGACACCACGGAGACCCAGTACTTC
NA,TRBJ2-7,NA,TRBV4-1,CASSQDGVGVYEQYF,TGCGCCAGCAGCCAAGATGGGGTTGGGGTCTACGAGCAGTACTTC
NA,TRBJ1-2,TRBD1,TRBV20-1,CSGQGTYGYTF,TGCAGTGGACAGGGGACCTATGGCTACACCTTC
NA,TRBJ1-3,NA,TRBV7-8,CASSPRGQFSGNTIYF,TGTGCCAGCAGCCCAAGAGGGCAGTTCTCTGGAAACACCATATATTTT
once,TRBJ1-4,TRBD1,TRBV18,CASLQGAGEKLFF,TGTGCCAGCCTACAGGGGGCCGGTGAAAAACTGTTTTTT
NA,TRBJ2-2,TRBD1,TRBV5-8,CASSSLYPGQGASGELFF,TGTGCCAGCAGCTCCCTTTACCCGGGACAGGGGGCGTCCGGGGAGCTGTTTTTT
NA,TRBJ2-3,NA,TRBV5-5,CASSPSPGLKDTQYF,TGTGCCAGCAGCCCCAGCCCCGGCCTAAAAGATACGCAGTATTTT
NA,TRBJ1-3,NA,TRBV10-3,CAISESVNAKPSGNTIYF,TGTGCCATCAGTGAGTCTGTCAATGCGAAACCCTCTGGAAACACCATATATTTT
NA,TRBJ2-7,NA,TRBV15,CATSRGTRRSGEQYF,TGTGCCACCAGCAGAGGCACTAGAAGGTCAGGCGAGCAGTACTTC
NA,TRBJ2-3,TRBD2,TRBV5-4,CASSLKAGSDTQYF,TGTGCCAGCAGCTTGAAAGCGGGGTCAGATACGCAGTATTTT
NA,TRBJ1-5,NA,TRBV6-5,CASSSSSEVLHF,TGTGCCAGCAGTTCCTCCTCGGAAGTATTGCATTTT
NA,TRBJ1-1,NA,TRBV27,CASSFFGGARGVGLDPAEAFF,TGTGCCAGCAGTTTCTTCGGTGGAGCCCGGGGGGTAGGGCTAGATCCGGCTGAAGCTTTCTTT
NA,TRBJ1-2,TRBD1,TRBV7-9,CASRTDRDSNYGYTF,TGTGCCAGCAGAACAGACAGGGACTCTAACTATGGCTACACCTTC
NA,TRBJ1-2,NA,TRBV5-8,CASSRTLAGGYTF,TGTGCCAGCAGCCGGACGCTCGCAGGGGGCTACACCTTC
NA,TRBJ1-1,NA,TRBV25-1,CADTEAFF,TGTGCCGACACTGAAGCTTTCTTT
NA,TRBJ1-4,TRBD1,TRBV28,CASSPPGQTFGKLFF,TGTGCCAGCAGTCCCCCGGGACAGACTTTTGGTAAACTGTTTTTT
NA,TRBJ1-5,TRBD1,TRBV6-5,CASSSQGAWQPQHF,TGTGCCAGCAGCTCGCAGGGGGCTTGGCAGCCCCAGCATTTT
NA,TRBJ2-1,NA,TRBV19,CASSYRANEQFF,TGTGCCAGTAGTTACAGGGCAAATGAGCAGTTCTTC
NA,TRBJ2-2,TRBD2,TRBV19,CASSTLAGGHSGELFF,TGTGCCAGTAGTACTCTAGCGGGGGGCCACTCCGGGGAGCTGTTTTTT
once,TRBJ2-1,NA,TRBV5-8,CASSSFAELNEQFF,TGTGCCAGCAGCTCTTTCGCAGAGCTAAATGAGCAGTTCTTC